This record concerns one TCR beta chain sequence. This entry comes from a study of blood T cell repertoires in COVID-19. Study context: Samples of COVID-19 (acute and convalescent) were obtained from the United States, Italy and Spain. PBMCs, B-cell-depleted T cells, or T cells were the source of the cDNA or gDNA that made up the material.

Original handling: Reference gene primer amplification yielded estimated nucleated cell counts. Assay used: immunoSEQ multiplex PCR; TCRdb lists only in-frame clones, some missing. V, J and clone size were drawn from that table, and D and trimming were deduced from the DNA. This table has under 500,000 clones, around nine tenths appearing once. This CDR3 spans 15 amino acids. V dropped 0 bases and J dropped 0 bases, with 9 bases sitting between them. Germline V gene lookup returns CDR1 GTSNPN and CDR2 SVGIG (reference sequence). The chain carries TRBV30 and TRBJ1-3; D not certain. Material for sequencing was peripheral blood. This sequence originates from a young woman with acute or convalescent COVID-19. This CDR3 reads CAWSVRGYSGNTIYF. The CDR3 DNA reads as TGTGCCTGGAGTGTACGCGGCTACTCTGGAAACACCATATATTTT.